This TCR beta chain was sequenced in a study of blood T cell repertoires in COVID-19. About the research overall: There were acute and convalescent COVID-19 samples, and they came from the United States, Italy and Spain. PBMCs, B-cell-depleted T cells, or T cells were the source of the cDNA or gDNA that made up the material.

In the authors' workflow: By means of reference gene primer amplification, nucleated cell counts were estimated. The repertoire was sequenced with immunoSEQ multiplex PCR; TCRdb's copy has only in-frame clones and lacks some. That table supplies the V and J calls and clone size; D and trimming were determined from the DNA. The data hold approximately 230,000 clones, with more than 70% observed a single time. Germline CDR1 and CDR2: MDHEN and SYDVKM. The CDR3 extends over 13 amino acids. The J segment lost 2 bases and the V segment lost 6 bases, leaving 3 bases of the junction unmatched. The chain is built from TRBV28 and TRBJ2-5; 7 nucleotides agree with TRBD1. The sequenced material came from peripheral blood. The sequence was collected from a man at least 80 years old with acute or convalescent COVID-19. Here the CDR3 DNA reads TGTGCCAGCAGCCAGGGACAGCAAGAGACCCAGTACTTC. Its translation is CASSQGQQETQYF.